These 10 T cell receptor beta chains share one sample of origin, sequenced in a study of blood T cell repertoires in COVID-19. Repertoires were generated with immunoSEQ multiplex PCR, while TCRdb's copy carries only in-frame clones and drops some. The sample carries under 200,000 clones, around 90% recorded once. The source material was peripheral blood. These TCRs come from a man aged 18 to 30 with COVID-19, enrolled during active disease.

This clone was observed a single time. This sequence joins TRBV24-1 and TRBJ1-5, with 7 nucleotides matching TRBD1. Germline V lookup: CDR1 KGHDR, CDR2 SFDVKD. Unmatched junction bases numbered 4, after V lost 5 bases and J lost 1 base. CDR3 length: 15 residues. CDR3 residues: CATSVTGVSNQPQHF. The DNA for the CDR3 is TGTGCCACCAGTGTCACAGGGGTGAGCAATCAGCCCCAGCATTTT.

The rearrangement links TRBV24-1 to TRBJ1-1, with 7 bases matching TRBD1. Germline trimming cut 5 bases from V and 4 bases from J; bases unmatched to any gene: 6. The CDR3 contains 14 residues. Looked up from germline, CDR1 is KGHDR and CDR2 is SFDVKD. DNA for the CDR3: TGTGCCACCAGTGGGGGGCACAGGGGCACTGAAGCTTTCTTT. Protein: CATSGGHRGTEAFF.

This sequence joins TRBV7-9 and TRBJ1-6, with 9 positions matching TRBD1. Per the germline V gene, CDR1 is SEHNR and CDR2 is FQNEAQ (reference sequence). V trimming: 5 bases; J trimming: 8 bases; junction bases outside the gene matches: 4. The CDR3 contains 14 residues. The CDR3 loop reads CASSARDRDSPLHF. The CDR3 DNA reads TGTGCCAGCAGCGCCCGGGACAGGGATTCACCCCTCCACTTT.

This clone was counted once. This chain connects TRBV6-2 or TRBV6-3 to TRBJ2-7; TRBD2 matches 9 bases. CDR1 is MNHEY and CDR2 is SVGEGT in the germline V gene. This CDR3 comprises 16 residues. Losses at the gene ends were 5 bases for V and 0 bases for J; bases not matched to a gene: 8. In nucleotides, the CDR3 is TGTGCCAGCAGTACAACTAGCGGGCATAGCTCCTACGAGCAGTACTTC. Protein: CASSTTSGHSSYEQYF.

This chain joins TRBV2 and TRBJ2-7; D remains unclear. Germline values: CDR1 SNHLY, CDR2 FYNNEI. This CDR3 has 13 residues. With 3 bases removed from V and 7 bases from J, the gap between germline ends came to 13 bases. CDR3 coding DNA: TGTGCCAGCAGTGAGAGGTCAGTCTTAGAGCAGTACTTC. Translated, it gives CASSERSVLEQYF.

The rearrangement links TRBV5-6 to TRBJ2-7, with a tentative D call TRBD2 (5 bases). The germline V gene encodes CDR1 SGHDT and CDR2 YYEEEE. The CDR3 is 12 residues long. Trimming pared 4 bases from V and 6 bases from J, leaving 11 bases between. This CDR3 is CASSPGRGEQYF. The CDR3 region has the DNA TGTGCCAGCAGCCCAGGCCGGGGCGAGCAGTACTTC.

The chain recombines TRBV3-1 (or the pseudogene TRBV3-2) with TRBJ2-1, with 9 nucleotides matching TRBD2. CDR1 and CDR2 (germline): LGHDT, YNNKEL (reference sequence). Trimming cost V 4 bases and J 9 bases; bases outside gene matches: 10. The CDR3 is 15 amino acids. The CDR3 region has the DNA TGTGCCAGCAGCCCGGGACTAGCCGTTCTTGCTGAGCAGTTCTTC. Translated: CASSPGLAVLAEQFF.

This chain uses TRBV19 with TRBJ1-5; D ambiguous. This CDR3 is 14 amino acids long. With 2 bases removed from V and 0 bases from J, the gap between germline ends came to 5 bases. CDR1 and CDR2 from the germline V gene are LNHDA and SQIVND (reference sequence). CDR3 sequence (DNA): TGTGCCAGTAGTATACGGGTTAGCAATCAGCCCCAGCATTTT. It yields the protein CASSIRVSNQPQHF. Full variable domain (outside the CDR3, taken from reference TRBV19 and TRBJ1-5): DGGITQSPKYLFRKEGQNVTLSCEQNLNHDAMYWYRQDPGQGLRLIYYSQIVNDFQKGDIAEGYSVSREKKESFPLTVTSAQKNPTAFYLCASSIRVSNQPQHFGDGTRLSIL.

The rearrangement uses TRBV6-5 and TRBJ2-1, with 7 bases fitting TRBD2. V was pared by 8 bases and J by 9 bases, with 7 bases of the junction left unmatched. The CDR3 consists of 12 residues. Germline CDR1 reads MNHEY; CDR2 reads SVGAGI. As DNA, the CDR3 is TGTGCCAGCGGACTAGGAGAGGGTGAGCAGTTCTTC. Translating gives CASGLGEGEQFF.

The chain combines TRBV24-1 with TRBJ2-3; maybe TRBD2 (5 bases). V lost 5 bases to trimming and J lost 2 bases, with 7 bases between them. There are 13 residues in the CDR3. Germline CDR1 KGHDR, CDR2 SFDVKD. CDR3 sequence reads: CATSVGITDTQYF. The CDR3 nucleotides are TGTGCCACCAGTGTCGGGATCACAGATACGCAGTATTTT.